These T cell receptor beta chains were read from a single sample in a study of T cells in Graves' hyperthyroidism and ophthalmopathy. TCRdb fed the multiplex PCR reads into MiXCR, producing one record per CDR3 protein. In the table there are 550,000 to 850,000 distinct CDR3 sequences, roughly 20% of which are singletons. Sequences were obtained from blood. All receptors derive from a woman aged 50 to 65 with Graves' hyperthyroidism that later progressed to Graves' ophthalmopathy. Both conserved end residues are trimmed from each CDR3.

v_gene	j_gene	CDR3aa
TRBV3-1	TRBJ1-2	ASSQEVDPSYGYT
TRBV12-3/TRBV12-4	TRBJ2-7	ASSPAGGKQY
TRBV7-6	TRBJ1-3	ASSPVTGTGNTIY
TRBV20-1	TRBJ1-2	SHRTETNYGYT
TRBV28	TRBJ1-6	ASSSLRIGTEGLHSPLH
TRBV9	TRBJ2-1	ASSVGSSGGARQF
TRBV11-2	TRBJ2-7	ASSLGDRTGSQGYEQY
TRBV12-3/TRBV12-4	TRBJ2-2	ASIQQTSGGNTGELF
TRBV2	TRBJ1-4	ASTGQGNEKLF
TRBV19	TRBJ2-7	ASSPGTGRSYEQY
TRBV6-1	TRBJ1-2	ASSYAPVGGDYGYT
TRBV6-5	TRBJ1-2	ASSYSPDGIYGYT
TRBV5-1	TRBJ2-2	ASSLLDTGELF
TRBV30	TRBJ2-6	AEGLAGVGANVLT
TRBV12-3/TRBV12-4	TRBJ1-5	ASSLSFTQPQH
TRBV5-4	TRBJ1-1	ASSLGNREGAEAF
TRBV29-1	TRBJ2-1	SVVRTGYNEQF
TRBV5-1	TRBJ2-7	ASSLEGMGTYEQY
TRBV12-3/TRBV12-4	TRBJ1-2	ASSDADRPYGYT
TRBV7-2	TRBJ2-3	ASSPTRWGTDTQY
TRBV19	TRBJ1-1	ASSIAGNRLGLDAF
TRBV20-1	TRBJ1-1	SATPKNTEAF
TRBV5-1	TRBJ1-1	ASSFRTGHTEAF
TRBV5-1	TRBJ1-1	ASSGGGTVSTEAF
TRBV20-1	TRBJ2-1	SARDLGAGGLINYNEQF
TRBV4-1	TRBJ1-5	ASSPLKGDDNQPQH
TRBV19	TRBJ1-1	ASSIGGGPDTEAF
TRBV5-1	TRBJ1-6	ASSSEGQAYNSPLH
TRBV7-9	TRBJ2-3	ASSSLLAGGPDTQY
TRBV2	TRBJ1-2	ASNLLDRGHGYT
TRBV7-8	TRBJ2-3	ASSQTHGGRTDTQY
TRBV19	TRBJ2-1	ASSIDGASGGRINHNEQF
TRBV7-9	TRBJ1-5	ASSSPPGTGGSGNQPQH
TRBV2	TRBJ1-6	ASSEALRGRKPLH
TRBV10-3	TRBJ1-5	AISESFTGGSNQPQH
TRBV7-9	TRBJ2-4	ASSRDGKNIQY
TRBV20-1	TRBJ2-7	SATREYEQY
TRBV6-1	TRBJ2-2	ASRSQGETGELF
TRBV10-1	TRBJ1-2	ASSETGPYGYT
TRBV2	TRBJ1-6	ASSGDRALGSPLH
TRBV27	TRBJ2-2	ASSAEGGWTGELF
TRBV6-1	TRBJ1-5	ASSLTAKRQPQH
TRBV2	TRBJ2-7	ASSESPGPGLYYEQY
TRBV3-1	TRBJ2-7	ASSPRGLTNEQY
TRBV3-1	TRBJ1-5	ASSRSGQGDQPQH
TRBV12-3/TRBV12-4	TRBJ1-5	ASRTSNQPQH
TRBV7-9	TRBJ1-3	ASSLGETNSGNTIY
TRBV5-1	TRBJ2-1	ASRVSGASYNEQF
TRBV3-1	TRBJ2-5	ASSQTRQGSGETQY
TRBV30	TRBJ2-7	AWSYQGDEQY
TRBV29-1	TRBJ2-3	SVEERGQVTDTQY